The rows below give T cell receptor beta chains drawn from one sample of a study of T cells after somatic rescue of genetic block. The data were produced by immunoSEQ multiplex PCR, yet TCRdb's version contains in-frame clones alone and is incomplete. Of about 68,000 clones listed, 85% to 95% were seen once; the top ten hold just under 3%. The sample comprised peripheral blood mononuclear cells (PBMCs). Every receptor here comes from a man between 35 and 55 years old. Each CDR3 is given with its conserved first and last residue. Fields, in order: clone size, D gene, J gene, V gene, CDR3 DNA, CDR3 protein. D genes are given only for firm matches. A row's size may be missing; if present it is once, few, many or a size class.

clone size: NA
D gene: NA
J gene: TRBJ1-6
V gene: TRBV5-4
CDR3 DNA: TGTGCCAGCAGCGTCAGGGGTTACAATTCACCCCTCCACTTT
CDR3 protein: CASSVRGYNSPLHF

clone size: NA
D gene: TRBD2
J gene: TRBJ2-5
V gene: TRBV27
CDR3 DNA: TGTGCCAGCAGTCCTAGCGGGGCTTTCCAAGAGACCCAGTACTTC
CDR3 protein: CASSPSGAFQETQYF

clone size: NA
D gene: NA
J gene: TRBJ2-1
V gene: TRBV9
CDR3 DNA: TGTGCCAGCAGCGCAATTAGCGGTACCTACAATGAGCAGTTCTTC
CDR3 protein: CASSAISGTYNEQFF

clone size: NA
D gene: NA
J gene: TRBJ2-3
V gene: TRBV7-8
CDR3 DNA: TGTGCCAGCAGCTTAGCGGCGAGATTTAGCACAGATACGCAGTATTTT
CDR3 protein: CASSLAARFSTDTQYF

clone size: NA
D gene: TRBD2
J gene: TRBJ2-7
V gene: TRBV4-3
CDR3 DNA: TGCGCCAGCAGCCAACATTGGGGACTAGCGGGAGGAGGTGAGCAGTACTTC
CDR3 protein: CASSQHWGLAGGGEQYF

clone size: NA
D gene: TRBD1
J gene: TRBJ2-7
V gene: TRBV19
CDR3 DNA: TGTGCCAGTAGTGTAGACCAGGGGGCCTTCGAGCAGTACTTC
CDR3 protein: CASSVDQGAFEQYF

clone size: NA
D gene: TRBD1
J gene: TRBJ2-3
V gene: TRBV2
CDR3 DNA: TGTGCCAGCCGGCACAGGGGGGATACGCAGTATTTT
CDR3 protein: CASRHRGDTQYF

clone size: NA
D gene: TRBD2
J gene: TRBJ2-1
V gene: TRBV5-4
CDR3 DNA: TGTGCCAGCAGCTTGGGTCTTAGCGGGGGTGAGCAGTTCTTC
CDR3 protein: CASSLGLSGGEQFF

clone size: once
D gene: NA
J gene: TRBJ2-1
V gene: TRBV5-1
CDR3 DNA: TGCGCCAGCAGCTTGGGTCCTCCTTCCAATGAGCAGTTCTTC
CDR3 protein: CASSLGPPSNEQFF

clone size: NA
D gene: NA
J gene: TRBJ1-6
V gene: TRBV4-1
CDR3 DNA: TGCGCCAGCAGCCAAGTACCCAGGTCAGCCTATAATTCACCCCTCCACTTT
CDR3 protein: CASSQVPRSAYNSPLHF

clone size: NA
D gene: NA
J gene: TRBJ2-7
V gene: TRBV10-3
CDR3 DNA: TGTGCCATCAGCGGACGGGACTCCTACGAGCAGTACTTC
CDR3 protein: CAISGRDSYEQYF

clone size: NA
D gene: TRBD1
J gene: TRBJ2-2
V gene: TRBV10-1
CDR3 DNA: TGCGCCAGCGGGACAGACACCGGGGAGCTGTTTTTT
CDR3 protein: CASGTDTGELFF

clone size: NA
D gene: NA
J gene: TRBJ1-1
V gene: TRBV6-5
CDR3 DNA: TGTGCCAGCAGTTACGGGATGAGGGACCTTGAAGCTTTCTTT
CDR3 protein: CASSYGMRDLEAFF

clone size: NA
D gene: NA
J gene: TRBJ2-6
V gene: TRBV7-9
CDR3 DNA: TGTGCCAGCAGCTCGAGTCGTAGCTCTGGGGCCAACGTCCTGACTTTC
CDR3 protein: CASSSSRSSGANVLTF

clone size: NA
D gene: TRBD1
J gene: TRBJ2-2
V gene: TRBV7-9
CDR3 DNA: TGTGCCAGCAGACCTACCGGGACAGCAACCGGGGAGCTGTTTTTT
CDR3 protein: CASRPTGTATGELFF

clone size: once
D gene: NA
J gene: TRBJ1-1
V gene: TRBV21-1
CDR3 DNA: TGTGCCAGCAGCAAAGAAAGCCGGGGACCCAACCCTGAAGCTTTCTTT
CDR3 protein: CASSKESRGPNPEAFF

clone size: NA
D gene: TRBD2
J gene: TRBJ2-7
V gene: TRBV11-2
CDR3 DNA: TGTGCCAGCAGCTTCAGCGGGACCCAATTCTACGAGCAGTACTTC
CDR3 protein: CASSFSGTQFYEQYF

clone size: NA
D gene: TRBD1
J gene: TRBJ1-4
V gene: TRBV18
CDR3 DNA: TGTGCCAGCTCTCAACAGGGGCCCGAAAAACTGTTTTTT
CDR3 protein: CASSQQGPEKLFF

clone size: NA
D gene: NA
J gene: TRBJ2-5
V gene: TRBV5-1
CDR3 DNA: TGCGCCAGCAGCTTGGTTGGCAGGCCGGGTAGGGATAAAGAGACCCAGTACTTC
CDR3 protein: CASSLVGRPGRDKETQYF

clone size: NA
D gene: NA
J gene: TRBJ1-1
V gene: TRBV19
CDR3 DNA: TGTGCCAGTAGTATCTCGGCCAGTATCAGCGTGGGAGCTTTCTTT
CDR3 protein: CASSISASISVGAFF

clone size: NA
D gene: NA
J gene: TRBJ1-5
V gene: TRBV5-4
CDR3 DNA: TGTGCCAGCAGCTTACAGGAAAATCAGCCCCAGCATTTT
CDR3 protein: CASSLQENQPQHF

clone size: NA
D gene: NA
J gene: TRBJ2-1
V gene: TRBV4-1
CDR3 DNA: TGCGCCAGCAGCCAAGACCGCGCTGAGCAGTTCTTC
CDR3 protein: CASSQDRAEQFF

clone size: NA
D gene: TRBD2
J gene: TRBJ2-7
V gene: TRBV9
CDR3 DNA: TGTGCCAGCAGCGTAGTAGCGGGGGACTACGAGCAGTACTTC
CDR3 protein: CASSVVAGDYEQYF

clone size: NA
D gene: NA
J gene: TRBJ2-5
V gene: TRBV4-3
CDR3 DNA: TGCGCCAGCAGCCAAGATGTTGGAGCGGTTTATGTGGAGACCCAGTACTTC
CDR3 protein: CASSQDVGAVYVETQYF

clone size: NA
D gene: NA
J gene: TRBJ2-7
V gene: TRBV20-1
CDR3 DNA: TGCAGTGCTAGTGCTAGTCGGGAGCAGTACTTC
CDR3 protein: CSASASREQYF

clone size: NA
D gene: NA
J gene: TRBJ2-5
V gene: TRBV5-1
CDR3 DNA: TGCGCCAGCAGTAGGGTAGGGAGAGAGACCCAGTACTTC
CDR3 protein: CASSRVGRETQYF

clone size: NA
D gene: NA
J gene: TRBJ2-1
V gene: TRBV14
CDR3 DNA: TGTGCCAGCAGCCAAGGAGCATCCTCCTACAATGAGCAGTTCTTC
CDR3 protein: CASSQGASSYNEQFF

clone size: NA
D gene: NA
J gene: TRBJ2-7
V gene: TRBV7-9
CDR3 DNA: TGTGCCAGCAGCAACTCCTACTACGAGCAGTACTTC
CDR3 protein: CASSNSYYEQYF

clone size: NA
D gene: TRBD1
J gene: TRBJ2-3
V gene: TRBV7-6
CDR3 DNA: TGTGCCAGCAGCTTAAGCACAGGGGGGGATACGCAGTATTTT
CDR3 protein: CASSLSTGGDTQYF

clone size: NA
D gene: NA
J gene: TRBJ2-2
V gene: TRBV30
CDR3 DNA: TGTGCCTGGAAGGGACGAGACACCGGGGAGCTGTTTTTT
CDR3 protein: CAWKGRDTGELFF

clone size: NA
D gene: NA
J gene: TRBJ1-5
V gene: TRBV2
CDR3 DNA: TGTGCCAGCAGTGAAGCGGGAGGTGGGCGTGGGGTCAATCAGCCCCAGCATTTT
CDR3 protein: CASSEAGGGRGVNQPQHF

clone size: NA
D gene: TRBD2
J gene: TRBJ2-1
V gene: TRBV5-8
CDR3 DNA: TGTGCCAGCAGTCCTCTAGCGGGAGGGGTTAATGAGCAGTTCTTC
CDR3 protein: CASSPLAGGVNEQFF

clone size: NA
D gene: NA
J gene: TRBJ1-2
V gene: TRBV5-4
CDR3 DNA: TGTGCCAGCAGCTTGGATGGCTCCGGCTATGGCTACACCTTC
CDR3 protein: CASSLDGSGYGYTF

clone size: NA
D gene: TRBD2
J gene: TRBJ2-3
V gene: TRBV27
CDR3 DNA: TGTGCCAGCAGGAGAGCGGGACTTAGCACAGATACGCAGTATTTT
CDR3 protein: CASRRAGLSTDTQYF

clone size: NA
D gene: TRBD1
J gene: TRBJ2-1
V gene: TRBV5-1
CDR3 DNA: TGCGCCAGCAGCCGGGACCCCGGGACAGTGTACAATGAGCAGTTCTTC
CDR3 protein: CASSRDPGTVYNEQFF

clone size: once
D gene: TRBD1
J gene: TRBJ2-7
V gene: TRBV7-8
CDR3 DNA: TGTGCCAGCAGCTTAAAGAGAGGACAGGGTTCCTACGAGCAGTACTTC
CDR3 protein: CASSLKRGQGSYEQYF

clone size: NA
D gene: NA
J gene: TRBJ2-5
V gene: TRBV2
CDR3 DNA: TGTGCCAGCAGTGTTACTACCCAAGAGACCCAGTACTTC
CDR3 protein: CASSVTTQETQYF

clone size: once
D gene: NA
J gene: TRBJ1-6
V gene: TRBV6-5
CDR3 DNA: TGTGCCAGCAGTCTACACCCCTATAATTCACCCCTCCACTTT
CDR3 protein: CASSLHPYNSPLHF

clone size: NA
D gene: NA
J gene: TRBJ2-2
V gene: TRBV4-1
CDR3 DNA: TGCGCCAGCAGCCAAGATGGTCCGGGACTTGACACCGGGGAGCTGTTTTTT
CDR3 protein: CASSQDGPGLDTGELFF

clone size: NA
D gene: TRBD1
J gene: TRBJ2-7
V gene: TRBV7-9
CDR3 DNA: TGTGCCAGCAGCTTAGGGGGTTTGGGACAGAAAACCTCGGGCGAGCAGTACTTC
CDR3 protein: CASSLGGLGQKTSGEQYF